The 8 T cell receptor beta chains in this list originate from one sample, sequenced in a study of T cells after yellow fever vaccination. One entry per CDR3 protein, called by TCRdb with MiXCR from the 5' RACE reads. The sample yields over 250,000 distinct CDR3 sequences, over 4% seen once. This specimen consisted of PBMCs, obtained 5 days after the yellow fever booster vaccination. The receptors were sampled from a man younger than 35 who received the YFV17D yellow fever vaccine.

This clonotype was counted ten times or more. V usage is TRBV4-3 and J usage is TRBJ1-2; 10 nucleotides match TRBD1. J lost 2 bases, V lost 1 base, and 1 base had no gene match. Germline CDR1 reads LGHNA; CDR2 reads YSLEER. The CDR3 has 15 amino acids. DNA of the CDR3: TGCGCCAGCAGCCAAGCGGACAGGGGGAACTATGGCTACACCTTC. It translates to CASSQADRGNYGYTF.

This clonotype came up a few times. The V and J genes are TRBV4-3 and TRBJ2-3, with D perhaps matching TRBD2 (6 bases). V dropped 3 bases and J dropped 4 bases, with 11 bases sitting between them. CDR1 and CDR2 from the germline V gene are LGHNA and YSLEER. This CDR3 is built from 14 residues. The CDR3 bases are TGCGCCAGCAGCCACCGCGGGGATTCAGATACGCAGTATTTT. This codes for CASSHRGDSDTQYF.

This clonotype has a handful of counts. The rearrangement links TRBV5-1 to TRBJ2-3; the D gene is possibly TRBD1 (6 bases). Germline CDR1 and CDR2: SGHRS and YFSETQ. This CDR3 spans 15 amino acids. V was pared by 4 bases and J by 6 bases, with 18 bases between. The CDR3 nucleotides are TGCGCCAGCAGCCCGCGACAGGTGTCTCAGGATACGCAGTATTTT. Translated, it gives CASSPRQVSQDTQYF.

This clonotype was seen many times. The chain couples TRBV7-6 to TRBJ2-1, with TRBD2 identical over 14 bases. The CDR3 totals 18 residues. V gave up 3 bases and J gave up 0 bases; unmatched junction bases: 4. The germline gives CDR1 SGHVS, CDR2 FNYEAQ. The CDR3 region is CASSFGLAGGPSYNEQFF. CDR3 DNA: TGTGCCAGCAGCTTCGGACTAGCGGGGGGTCCCTCCTACAATGAGCAGTTCTTC. Full variable domain (outside the CDR3, taken from reference TRBV7-6 and TRBJ2-1): GAGVSQSPRYKVTKRGQDVALRCDPISGHVSLYWYRQALGQGPEFLTYFNYEAQQDKSGLPNDRFSAERPEGSISTLTIQRTEQRDSAMYRCASSFGLAGGPSYNEQFFGPGTRLTVL.

Only a few counts were recorded for this clonotype. The chain employs TRBV20-1 and TRBJ1-5; D not resolved. CDR1 is DFQATT and CDR2 is SNEGSKA in the germline V gene (reference sequence). The V gene lost 7 bases and the J gene lost 4 bases, with 14 bases spanning the gap. This CDR3 spans 13 amino acids. In DNA, the CDR3 is TGCAGTGTTCCATCGGCCGGGAATCAGCCCCAGCATTTT. Translated: CSVPSAGNQPQHF.

This clonotype was observed a handful of times. The chain carries TRBV29-1 and TRBJ2-1; perhaps TRBD1 as D (6 bases). This CDR3 contains 14 residues. The germline V gene has CDR1 SQVTM and CDR2 ANQGSEA. V lost 2 bases and J 4 bases, leaving 12 bases between the germline ends. CDR3 loop: CSVEPGANYNEQFF. In DNA form, the CDR3 reads TGCAGCGTTGAACCAGGGGCCAATTACAATGAGCAGTTCTTC.

This clonotype was recorded at least ten times. J is TRBJ2-5 and V is TRBV24-1; 8 nucleotides match TRBD1. This CDR3 spans 15 amino acids. V shed 4 bases and J 7 bases; nucleotides not matched to a gene: 10. The V gene's germline CDR1 is KGHDR and CDR2 SFDVKD. CDR3 residues: CATSEAGTGLGTQYF. CDR3 sequence (DNA): TGTGCCACCAGTGAAGCTGGGACAGGATTAGGGACCCAGTACTTC.

This clonotype was seen a handful of times. The chain's CDR3 is CASSFTVSNTEAFF. The CDR3, as DNA: TGTGCCAGCAGTTTCACAGTTTCGAACACTGAAGCTTTCTTT. J is TRBJ1-1 and V is TRBV12-3 or TRBV12-4; D remains unclear. With 3 bases removed from V and 1 base from J, the gap between germline ends came to 9 bases. This CDR3 is 14 amino acids long.